The sequence of this T cell receptor beta chain was determined in a study of T-cell memory formation after mild COVID-19. The study's findings and limits: Day 37-peaking second-wave clones had unconfirmed SARS-CoV-2 specificity. Clones that contracted from day 15 to 85 had balanced CD4/CD8; later expanders were CD4+ biased. There were some responding clones in pre-infection memory, which suggested that cross-reactive memory had joined.

Trimming removed 2 bases from V and 5 bases from J; junction bases left unmatched: 7. This CDR3 spans 16 amino acids. CDR1 is MGHRA and CDR2 is YSYEKL in the germline V gene. TCRdb reanalysed the 5' RACE reads using MiXCR and keeps one entry per CDR3 protein. The sample includes 380,000 or so distinct CDR3 sequences, approximately 15% of them seen just once. This clonotype was counted ten times or more. The antigen is unknown. This chain joins TRBV4-1 and TRBJ2-2; 8 bases align to TRBD1. Sequencing input: PBMCs or a T cell subset sorted from them (not recorded which). The TCR was taken from a man between 18 and 29 years old who had mild COVID-19 (a few samples of this study predate the infection). Cell type and time point are not known. CDR3 protein: CASSQPGQGSTGELFF. CDR3 bases: TGCGCCAGCAGCCAACCAGGACAGGGTAGTACCGGGGAGCTGTTTTTT.